The 27 T cell receptor beta chains listed next were all sequenced from one sample in a study of T cells in Graves' hyperthyroidism and ophthalmopathy. RNA transcripts yielded amplified TCR beta CDR3 regions. Researchers ran a first-round RT-PCR on the TCR CDR3 using the HTBI primer set. MiXCR, applied by TCRdb to the multiplex PCR reads, yields one record per CDR3 protein. Of around 600,000 distinct CDR3 sequences in the sample, 13% to 15% were seen once. The sequencing sample was made of blood. All receptors come from a woman between 18 and 30 years old with Graves' ophthalmopathy.

The chain is built from TRBV7-9 and TRBJ1-4, with TRBD1 matching 7 bases. This CDR3 is 17 amino acids long. The germline CDR1 and CDR2 sequences are SEHNR and FQNEAQ (reference sequence). Losses at the gene ends were 2 bases for V and 7 bases for J; bases not matched to a gene: 13. The CDR3 loop reads CASSLRQGRIASEKLFF. Written as DNA, the CDR3 is TGTGCCAGCAGCTTACGACAGGGAAGGATCGCGAGTGAAAAACTGTTTTTT.

The chain links TRBV19 to TRBJ1-2, with 10 bases that match TRBD1. This CDR3 spans 15 amino acids. Germline values: CDR1 LNHDA, CDR2 SQIVND (reference sequence). V was pared by 5 bases and J by 2 bases, with 5 bases of the junction left unmatched. The CDR3 sequence is CASSSWGQGNYGYTF. CDR3 in DNA: TGTGCCAGTAGTTCCTGGGGACAGGGGAACTATGGCTACACCTTC.

This clonotype was counted at least ten times. This chain uses TRBV2 with TRBJ2-1; D not resolved. The CDR3 length is 14 residues. Germline V gene data show CDR1 as SNHLY and CDR2 as FYNNEI. V was cut by 3 bases and J by 2 bases, with 8 bases left in between. CDR3 nucleotide sequence: TGTGCCAGCAGTGATCTGAAGACCTACAATGAGCAGTTCTTC. It specifies CASSDLKTYNEQFF.

The sample holds a few counts of this clonotype. V and J are TRBV4-3 and TRBJ2-7; D uncertain. This CDR3 is 15 amino acids long. Germline CDR1 reads LGHNA; CDR2 reads YSLEER. Trimming took off 5 bases at V and 0 bases at J, with 14 bases between the two ends. The CDR3 bases are TGCGCCAGCAGCTTTATGAGCGAGAGCTCCTACGAGCAGTACTTC. Translated: CASSFMSESSYEQYF.

This clonotype was picked up many times. The CDR3 protein is CASSARLAGGTTDTQYF. DNA of the CDR3: TGTGCCAGTTCGGCGCGACTAGCGGGAGGGACCACAGATACGCAGTATTTT. The V call is TRBV27, the J call TRBJ2-3; TRBD2 matches at 14 bases. V was clipped by 9 bases and J by 2 bases; unmatched bases: 10. Germline CDR1 MNHEY, CDR2 SMNVEV (reference sequence). This CDR3 has 17 residues.

The chain joins TRBV6-2 or TRBV6-3 to TRBJ1-5; tentatively, D is TRBD1 (6 bases). There are 17 residues in the CDR3. Germline values: CDR1 MNHEY, CDR2 SVGEGT. Deletions cut 5 bases from V and 5 bases from J, with 22 bases between. The CDR3: CASSHPLGGRGDQPQHF. CDR3 in DNA: TGTGCCAGCAGTCACCCGTTGGGGGGCAGGGGTGATCAGCCCCAGCATTTT.

This clonotype showed up many times. The rearrangement joins TRBV7-2 to TRBJ2-1; 7 bases agree with TRBD1. Germline assignment: CDR1 SGHTA and CDR2 FQGNSA. J gave up 0 bases and V 5 bases, and 4 bases lay outside the gene matches. The CDR3 loop spans 15 amino acids. CDR3 DNA sequence: TGTGCCAGCAGCCGGGGACAGAGCTCCTACAATGAGCAGTTCTTC. The encoded protein is CASSRGQSSYNEQFF.

In its sample, this clonotype was seen many times. V gene TRBV2 combines with J gene TRBJ2-5; a possible D gene is TRBD1 (5 bases). Trimming stripped 0 bases from V and 2 bases from J, with 10 bases between. This CDR3 contains 15 residues. Germline CDR1 reads SNHLY; CDR2 reads FYNNEI. The CDR3 coding sequence is TGTGCCAGCAGTGAAGCTCAGGGAAGGCAAGAGACCCAGTACTTC. It codes for CASSEAQGRQETQYF.

The chain uses TRBV5-6 and TRBJ1-5, with D tentatively TRBD1 (5 bases). The CDR3 extends over 16 amino acids. V shed 3 bases and J shed 5 bases, with 18 bases lying between them. From germline, CDR1 is SGHDT and CDR2 YYEEEE. CDR3 loop: CASSYQGLSYYQPQHF. CDR3 DNA: TGTGCCAGCAGCTACCAGGGTCTTAGTTACTATCAGCCCCAGCATTTT.

The J gene is TRBJ2-7, the V gene TRBV3-1, with D perhaps assigned TRBD1 or TRBD2 (6 bases each). The germline gives CDR1 LGHDT, CDR2 YNNKEL (reference sequence). The CDR3 is 14 amino acids. V was pared by 8 bases and J by 2 bases, with 16 bases between. The CDR3 DNA reads as TGTGCCAGCGGGGGGCGGGACCGCCCCTACGAGCAGTACTTC. Translation gives CASGGRDRPYEQYF.

This clonotype appeared many times. This chain uses TRBV30 with TRBJ2-1; TRBD1 matches 7 bases. Germline lookup yields CDR1 GTSNPN and CDR2 SVGIG (reference sequence). This CDR3 comprises 13 residues. V gave up 6 bases and J gave up 6 bases; unmatched junction bases: 8. CDR3 sequence: CACDRDVGNEQFF. Written as DNA, the CDR3 is TGTGCCTGTGACAGGGATGTGGGCAATGAGCAGTTCTTC.

This clonotype has at least ten counts. The chain has TRBV28 and TRBJ2-7; 7 bases align to TRBD1. The CDR3 covers 16 residues. Trimming removed 6 bases from V and 1 base from J; junction bases left unmatched: 12. In germline, CDR1 is MDHEN, CDR2 SYDVKM. CDR3 in amino acids: CASRSGPDRVSYEQYF. The CDR3, as DNA: TGTGCCAGCAGATCGGGCCCAGACAGGGTGTCCTACGAGCAGTACTTC.

This clonotype showed up many times. The CDR3 is CASSLAALAVPPYEQYF. The CDR3 coding sequence is TGTGCCAGCAGCTTAGCCGCTCTAGCGGTCCCTCCCTACGAGCAGTACTTC. V is TRBV7-2 and J is TRBJ2-7; 7 bases are a match to TRBD2. From germline, CDR1 is SGHTA and CDR2 FQGNSA. The CDR3 has 17 amino acids. The trim removed 0 bases at V and 2 bases at J, leaving 10 bases unmatched.

J is TRBJ2-4 and V is TRBV10-3; D tentatively fits TRBD1 or TRBD2 (5 bases each). Germline CDR1 ENHRY, CDR2 SYGVKD. The V end was cut by 3 bases, the J end by 9 bases, with 15 bases between. CDR3 length: 14 amino acids. The CDR3: CAISESGRQSIQYF. The CDR3 nucleotides are TGTGCCATCAGTGAATCGGGACGCCAAAGCATTCAGTACTTC.

This clonotype was seen a single time. The V gene is TRBV4-1, the J gene TRBJ1-6, with D possibly matching TRBD1 (6 bases). V dropped 4 bases and J dropped 7 bases, with 14 bases sitting between them. The germline CDR1 and CDR2 sequences are MGHRA and YSYEKL. The CDR3 contains 15 residues. The DNA for the CDR3 is TGCGCCAGCAGCCCCCTAGGGGGTGGGAATTCACCCCTCCACTTT. It encodes CASSPLGGGNSPLHF.

This clonotype came up many times. The chain recombines TRBV28 with TRBJ2-7; D possibly uses TRBD1 or TRBD2 (8 bases each). CDR1 is MDHEN, CDR2 SYDVKM, per germline. This CDR3 comprises 15 residues. V was pared by 7 bases and J by 6 bases, with 22 bases between. CDR3 DNA: TGTGCCAGCACTTTCAGGGGGCTAGCGGGCGGCGAGCAGTACTTC. Its translation is CASTFRGLAGGEQYF.

This clonotype came up many times. J is TRBJ2-5 and V is TRBV20-1, with TRBD1 identical over 8 bases. After removal of 0 bases from V and 4 bases from J, the junction contained 4 bases not matched to a gene. Germline lookup yields CDR1 DFQATT and CDR2 SNEGSKA (reference sequence). The CDR3 sequence is 14 residues long. CDR3 nucleotide sequence: TGCAGTGCTAGAGAGGGGACAGGCCCAGAGACCCAGTACTTC. Translation: CSAREGTGPETQYF.

This clonotype was picked up many times. V usage is TRBV7-9 and J usage is TRBJ2-1; 7 nucleotides line up with TRBD2. CDR1 SEHNR and CDR2 FQNEAQ come from the germline V gene (reference sequence). This CDR3 contains 15 residues. V shed 7 bases, J shed 4 bases, and the junction held 10 bases outside the gene matches. The CDR3 bases are TGTGCCAGCACCCCCCCAAGCGGGGCATACAATGAGCAGTTCTTC. Its translation: CASTPPSGAYNEQFF.

A word on this clonotype: Since a much larger clone is just one base distant, this may be a read error. Because the CDR3 is missing its conserved closing phenylalanine or tryptophan, this is likely a read error. The chain couples TRBV5-1 to TRBJ2-1; 8 bases map to TRBD2. Germline lookup yields CDR1 SGHRS and CDR2 YFSETQ. The CDR3 has 16 amino acids. This CDR3 is CASSSRTSRYYNEQFL. The CDR3 coding sequence is TGTGCCAGCAGTTCTCGGACTAGCCGGTATTACAATGAGCAGTTCCTC.

The chain uses TRBV28 and TRBJ2-1; D tentatively reads TRBD1 or TRBD2 (6 bases each). Looked up from germline, CDR1 is MDHEN and CDR2 is SYDVKM. V lost 5 bases to trimming and J lost 8 bases, with 25 bases between them. This CDR3 has 17 amino acids. CDR3: CASSPLLPRDGGHEQFF. The CDR3 nucleotides read TGTGCCAGCAGTCCCCTCCTCCCGCGGGATGGGGGGCATGAGCAGTTCTTC.

This clonotype was observed at least ten times. The chain couples TRBV20-1 to TRBJ2-7; 9 bases line up with TRBD1. Germline V gives CDR1 DFQATT, CDR2 SNEGSKA (reference sequence). The ends lost 0 bases at V and 2 bases at J; junction bases unmatched: 14. The CDR3 is 18 residues long. The CDR3 protein is CSARDTFPGQGNPYEQYF. The CDR3 DNA is TGCAGTGCTAGAGATACTTTCCCGGGACAGGGAAACCCCTACGAGCAGTACTTC.

The rearrangement links TRBV29-1 to TRBJ1-3, with 9 bases that match TRBD1. Germline assignment: CDR1 SQVTM and CDR2 ANQGSEA. CDR3 length equals 14 residues. V dropped 5 bases and J dropped 3; count of bases not matched to a gene: 5. The CDR3 bases are TGCAGCGTTACCGGACAGGGGTTTGGAAACACCATATATTTT. Translating it yields CSVTGQGFGNTIYF.

This clonotype has at least ten counts. The chain is built from TRBV20-1 and TRBJ1-2, with D possibly TRBD1 on 5 matching bases. Germline CDR1 DFQATT, CDR2 SNEGSKA (reference sequence). Trimming shortened V by 4 bases and J by 8 bases, and 14 bases separated the two germline ends. This CDR3 has 12 residues. This chain's CDR3 is CSATIPGRGYTF. The DNA of the CDR3 is TGCAGTGCTACCATTCCAGGGCGCGGCTACACCTTC.

This clonotype was seen many times. One junction end disagrees with the germline gene, perhaps due to a read error. This chain joins TRBV7-7 and TRBJ2-2, with D maybe TRBD2 (5 bases). Germline CDR1 SSHAT, CDR2 FNYEAQ (reference sequence). This CDR3 region has 18 residues. CDR3 protein: CASSLALGLSGNTGELFF. The CDR3 DNA sequence: TGTGCTAGCAGCTTAGCGCTCGGGCTATCAGGGAACACCGGGGAGCTGTTTTTT.

The table lists this clonotype with a few counts. The chain couples TRBV27 to TRBJ2-5, with TRBD2 matching over 16 bases. The CDR3 spans 19 residues. Looked up from germline, CDR1 is MNHEY and CDR2 is SMNVEV (reference sequence). The ends lost 6 bases at V and 0 bases at J; junction bases unmatched: 10. CDR3 in DNA: TGTGCCAGCAGCCCGGGACTAGCGGGAGGGCCCCCAAACCAAGAGACCCAGTACTTC. Translation: CASSPGLAGGPPNQETQYF.

This clonotype was found many times. This chain uses TRBV28 with TRBJ2-7; D is undetermined. The CDR3 runs 12 residues. Germline CDR1 and CDR2: MDHEN and SYDVKM. With 5 bases removed from V and 8 bases from J, the gap between germline ends came to 13 bases. The CDR3 loop reads CASSPTSEKQYF. DNA for the CDR3: TGTGCCAGCAGTCCTACTTCGGAGAAGCAGTACTTC. Using reference TRBV28 and TRBJ2-7 for the parts outside the CDR3, the full variable domain is DVKVTQSSRYLVKRTGEKVFLECVQDMDHENMFWYRQDPGLGLRLIYFSYDVKMKEKGDIPEGYSVSREKKERFSLILESASTNQTSMYLCASSPTSEKQYFGPGTRLTVT.

This clonotype was observed many times. The genes are TRBV12-3 or TRBV12-4 and TRBJ2-5, with D hard to call. The CDR3 length is 14 residues. Trimming stripped 0 bases from V and 3 bases from J, with 8 bases between. CDR3 region: CASSLAPKEETQYF. The CDR3 DNA reads TGTGCCAGCAGTTTAGCACCGAAAGAAGAGACCCAGTACTTC.